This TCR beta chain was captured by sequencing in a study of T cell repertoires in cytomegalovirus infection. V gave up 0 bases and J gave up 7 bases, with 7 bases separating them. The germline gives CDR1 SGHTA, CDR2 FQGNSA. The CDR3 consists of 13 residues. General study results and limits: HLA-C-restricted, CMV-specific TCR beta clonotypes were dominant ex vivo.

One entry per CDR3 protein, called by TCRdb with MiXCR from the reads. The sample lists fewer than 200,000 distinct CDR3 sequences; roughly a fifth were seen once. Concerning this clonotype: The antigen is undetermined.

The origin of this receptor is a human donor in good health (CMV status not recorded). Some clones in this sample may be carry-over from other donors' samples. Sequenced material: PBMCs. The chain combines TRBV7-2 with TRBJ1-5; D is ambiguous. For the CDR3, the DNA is TGTGCCAGCAGCTTAGCCCCATCGCAGCCCCAGCATTTT. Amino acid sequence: CASSLAPSQPQHF.